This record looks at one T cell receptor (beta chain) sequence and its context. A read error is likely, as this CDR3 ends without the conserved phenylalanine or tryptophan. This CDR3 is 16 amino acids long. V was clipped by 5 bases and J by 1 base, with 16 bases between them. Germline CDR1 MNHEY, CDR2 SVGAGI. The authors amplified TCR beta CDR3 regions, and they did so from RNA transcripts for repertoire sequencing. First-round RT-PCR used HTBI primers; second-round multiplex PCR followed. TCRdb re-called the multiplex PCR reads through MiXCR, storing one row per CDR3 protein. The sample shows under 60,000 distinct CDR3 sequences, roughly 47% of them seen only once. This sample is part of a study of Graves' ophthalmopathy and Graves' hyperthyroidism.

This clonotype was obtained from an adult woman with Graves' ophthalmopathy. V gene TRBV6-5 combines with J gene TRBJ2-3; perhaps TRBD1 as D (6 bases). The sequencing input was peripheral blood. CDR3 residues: CASSRGIQGGTDTQYL. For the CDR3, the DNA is TGTGCCAGCAGTAGGGGGATACAGGGTGGCACAGATACGCAGTATCTT.